The rows below give T cell receptor beta chains drawn from one sample of a study of T cell changes during pregnancy in multiple sclerosis. The protocol was immunoSEQ multiplex PCR, while the TCRdb copy is restricted to in-frame clones and leaves out a portion. Here the sample spans about 43,000 clones, around 90% being singletons. Sequences were derived from peripheral blood, sampled in the second trimester of pregnancy. The receptors were gathered from a female donor in good health, enrolled as a control in a pregnancy study. The CDR3 runs from the conserved cysteine through the conserved F or W. A D gene is named only where the DNA matches it firmly. The size entry is marked missing in some rows and otherwise reads once, few, many or a size class.

CDR3aa	CDR3nt	j_gene	abundance	d_gene	v_gene
CASSLSLNTEAFF	TGTGCCAGCAGTTTGTCCTTGAACACTGAAGCTTTCTTT	TRBJ1-1	once	NA	TRBV27
CATSRDVSGTGYEQYF	TGTGCCACCAGCAGGGACGTCTCCGGGACAGGCTACGAGCAGTACTTC	TRBJ2-7	NA	TRBD1	TRBV15
CASSPSRGSGNTIYF	TGTGCCAGCAGCCCATCCCGAGGGTCAGGAAACACCATATATTTT	TRBJ1-3	NA	NA	TRBV11-3
CATRRAGGTDTQYF	TGCGCCACCCGGAGGGCAGGCGGCACAGATACGCAGTATTTT	TRBJ2-3	NA	NA	TRBV5-1
CASRRGPFNEKLFF	TGTGCCAGCCGGCGGGGCCCATTTAATGAAAAACTGTTTTTT	TRBJ1-4	NA	NA	TRBV7-8
CASSLAIGGYTEAFF	TGTGCCAGCAGCTTGGCCATCGGGGGTTACACTGAAGCTTTCTTT	TRBJ1-1	NA	NA	TRBV5-4
CASSATLNTQYF	TGTGCCAGCAGCGCCACTTTAAATACGCAGTATTTT	TRBJ2-3	NA	NA	TRBV27
CAISRTGTGTPYEQYF	TGTGCCATCAGTAGAACGGGGACAGGGACCCCCTACGAGCAGTACTTC	TRBJ2-7	NA	TRBD1	TRBV10-3
CASSSLTGRGEAFF	TGTGCCAGCAGTTCCCTAACAGGGAGGGGGGAAGCTTTCTTT	TRBJ1-1	once	NA	TRBV6-5
CASSSSGTTTGNEQFF	TGTGCCAGCAGCTCGTCCGGGACTACAACTGGCAATGAGCAGTTCTTC	TRBJ2-1	NA	TRBD2	TRBV11-2
CASSELGAAGYTF	TGTGCCAGCAGTGAACTGGGGGCAGCTGGCTACACCTTC	TRBJ1-2	once	NA	TRBV2
CASRPPGLGIYEQYF	TGTGCCAGCAGACCACCGGGACTAGGGATATACGAGCAGTACTTC	TRBJ2-7	NA	TRBD2	TRBV2
CASSSAGLATETQYF	TGCGCCAGCAGCTCCGCGGGACTAGCCACAGAGACCCAGTACTTC	TRBJ2-5	NA	TRBD2	TRBV5-1
CASSFDRGTVYSNQPQHF	TGTGCCAGTAGTTTCGACCGGGGGACGGTCTATAGCAATCAGCCCCAGCATTTT	TRBJ1-5	NA	NA	TRBV19
CAWSALETGEQYF	TGTGCCTGGAGTGCCCTTGAGACCGGGGAGCAGTACTTC	TRBJ2-7	NA	NA	TRBV30
CASSYRTSGRAHEQYF	TGTGCCAGCAGTTATCGAACTAGCGGGAGGGCCCACGAGCAGTACTTC	TRBJ2-7	NA	TRBD2	TRBV6-5
CATTQGAAPNYGYTF	TGTGCCACCACCCAGGGGGCGGCTCCTAACTATGGCTACACCTTC	TRBJ1-2	NA	TRBD1	TRBV15
CASGGEETQYF	TGTGCCAGCGGAGGGGAAGAGACCCAGTACTTC	TRBJ2-5	NA	NA	TRBV7-9
CASSLRQALETQYF	TGTGCCAGCAGCCTGAGACAGGCCTTAGAGACCCAGTACTTC	TRBJ2-5	NA	NA	TRBV7-2
CASSPPAHSGTQYF	TGTGCCAGCTCACCACCGGCCCATTCAGGGACCCAGTACTTC	TRBJ2-5	few	NA	TRBV18